This T cell receptor beta chain appears in the sequencing data of a study of T cell responses to AZD1222 COVID-19 vaccine. For the study at large: Pooled samples include second doses given at about 4 or 12 weeks.

Findings and limits, study-wide: Reports indicate that nearly half of spike-specific TCRs are directed at unmutated variant regions. Regions 160-218 and 743-854 dominated among vaccine-associated CD4 TCRs spanning spike. Among the donors, most were white British and more were female, and clonal diversity was possibly underestimated.

A remark on this clone: Antigen specificity is unknown.

Libraries were prepared by immunoSEQ multiplex PCR; TCRdb keeps only in-frame clonotypes and omits some of them. Of approximately 150,000 clones listed, 90% to 95% are singletons. V gave up 5 bases and J gave up 6 bases, with 10 bases separating them. This CDR3 is built from 12 residues. The clonotype comes from an adult in good health. This chain links TRBV12-3 or TRBV12-4 with TRBJ1-1; D remains ambiguous. The input for sequencing was peripheral blood, taken on day 0 of AZD1222 vaccination. CDR3 DNA: TGTGCCAGCAGTCCCACCGGGGCTGAAGCTTTCTTT. The encoded protein is CASSPTGAEAFF.